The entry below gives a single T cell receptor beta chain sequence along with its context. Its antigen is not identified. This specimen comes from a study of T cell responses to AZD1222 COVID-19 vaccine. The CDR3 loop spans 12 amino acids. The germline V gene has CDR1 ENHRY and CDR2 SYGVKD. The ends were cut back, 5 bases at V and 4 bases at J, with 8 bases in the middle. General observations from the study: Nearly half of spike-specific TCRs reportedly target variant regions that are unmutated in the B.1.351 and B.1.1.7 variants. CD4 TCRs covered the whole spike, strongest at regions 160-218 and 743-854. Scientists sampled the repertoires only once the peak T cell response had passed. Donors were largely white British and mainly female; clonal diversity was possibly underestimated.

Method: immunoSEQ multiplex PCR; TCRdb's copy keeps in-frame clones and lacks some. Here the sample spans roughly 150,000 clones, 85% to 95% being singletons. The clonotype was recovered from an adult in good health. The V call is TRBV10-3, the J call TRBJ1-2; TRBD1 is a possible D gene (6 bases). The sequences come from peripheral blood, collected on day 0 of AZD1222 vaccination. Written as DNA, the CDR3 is TGTGCCATCAGTCCGGACAGCTATGGCTACACCTTC. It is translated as CAISPDSYGYTF.